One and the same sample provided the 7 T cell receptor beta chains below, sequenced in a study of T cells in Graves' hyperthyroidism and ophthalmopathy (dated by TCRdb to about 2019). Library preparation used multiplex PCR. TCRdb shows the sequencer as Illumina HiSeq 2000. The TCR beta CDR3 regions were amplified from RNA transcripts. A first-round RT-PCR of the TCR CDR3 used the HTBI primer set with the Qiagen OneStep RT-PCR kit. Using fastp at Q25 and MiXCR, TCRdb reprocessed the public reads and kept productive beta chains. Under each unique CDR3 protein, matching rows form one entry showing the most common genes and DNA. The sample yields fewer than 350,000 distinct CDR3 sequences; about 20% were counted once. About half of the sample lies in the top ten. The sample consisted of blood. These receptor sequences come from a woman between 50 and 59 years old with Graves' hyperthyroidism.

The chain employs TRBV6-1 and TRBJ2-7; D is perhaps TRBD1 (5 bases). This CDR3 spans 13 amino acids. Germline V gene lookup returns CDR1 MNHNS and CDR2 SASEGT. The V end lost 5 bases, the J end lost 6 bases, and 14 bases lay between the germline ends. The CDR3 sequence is CASSSYDRPEQYV. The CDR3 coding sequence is TGTGCCAGCAGTTCCTACGACAGACCCGAGCAGTACGTC.

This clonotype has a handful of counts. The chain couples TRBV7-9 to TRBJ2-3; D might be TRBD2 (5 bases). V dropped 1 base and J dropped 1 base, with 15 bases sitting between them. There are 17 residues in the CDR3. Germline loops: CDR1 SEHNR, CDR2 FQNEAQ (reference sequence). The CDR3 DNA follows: TGTGCCAGCAGCTTAGGGTTCGGTGGACTGGGCACAGATACGCAGTATTTT. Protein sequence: CASSLGFGGLGTDTQYF.

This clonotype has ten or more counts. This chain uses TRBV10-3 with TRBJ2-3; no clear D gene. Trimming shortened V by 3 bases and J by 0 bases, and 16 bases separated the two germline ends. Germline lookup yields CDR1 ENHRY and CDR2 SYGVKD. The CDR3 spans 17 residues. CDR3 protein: CAISERNSRTSTDTQYF. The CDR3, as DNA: TGTGCCATCAGTGAACGGAACAGCAGAACTAGCACAGATACGCAGTATTTT.

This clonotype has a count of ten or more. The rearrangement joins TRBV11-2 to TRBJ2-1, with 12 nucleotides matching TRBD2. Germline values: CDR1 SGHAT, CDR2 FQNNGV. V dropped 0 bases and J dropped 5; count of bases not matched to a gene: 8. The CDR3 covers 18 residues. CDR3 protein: CASSLDWSSGGVNNEQFF. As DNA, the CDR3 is TGTGCCAGCAGCTTAGATTGGTCTAGCGGGGGGGTGAACAATGAGCAGTTCTTC.

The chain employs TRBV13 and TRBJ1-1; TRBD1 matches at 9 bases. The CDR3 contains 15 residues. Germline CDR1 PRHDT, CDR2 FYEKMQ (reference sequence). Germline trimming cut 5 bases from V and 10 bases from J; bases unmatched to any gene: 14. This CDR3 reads CASSGHPQQGAGAFF. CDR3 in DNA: TGTGCCAGCAGCGGCCATCCTCAACAGGGGGCAGGAGCTTTCTTT. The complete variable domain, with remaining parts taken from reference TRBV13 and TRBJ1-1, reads AAGVIQSPRHLIKEKRETATLKCYPIPRHDTVYWYQQGPGQDPQFLISFYEKMQSDKGSIPDRFSAQQFSDYHSELNMSSLELGDSALYFCASSGHPQQGAGAFFGQGTRLTVV.

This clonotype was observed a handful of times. DNA of the CDR3: TGTGCCAGCAGCTTGGCCGTTCCAGGGAACGAGCAGTACGTC. This gives the protein CASSLAVPGNEQYV. The chain uses TRBV5-5 and TRBJ2-7; a possible D gene is TRBD1 (5 bases). V lost 0 bases and J lost 5, with 12 bases in between. The CDR3 runs 14 residues. CDR1 SGHKS and CDR2 YYEKEE come from the germline V gene (reference sequence).

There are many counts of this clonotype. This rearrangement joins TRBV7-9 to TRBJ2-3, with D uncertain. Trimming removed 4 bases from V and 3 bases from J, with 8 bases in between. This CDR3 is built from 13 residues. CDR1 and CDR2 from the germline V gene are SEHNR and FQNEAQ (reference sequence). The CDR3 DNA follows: TGTGCCAGCAGCTGGACGGCTACAGATACGCAGTATTTT. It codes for CASSWTATDTQYF.